Presented here are 27 T cell receptor beta chains from one specimen sequenced in a study of blood T cells in healthy people across ages. Primed by a sample-barcoded 5' primer and a J-beta primer mix, a second PCR proceeded for 7 to 11 cycles. TCRdb fed the 5' RACE reads into MiXCR, producing one record per CDR3 protein. The table has over 1,300,000 distinct CDR3 sequences, 45% to 70% seen once. The sequenced sample was blood. All receptors derive from a man aged 18 to 29 in good health.

V and J are TRBV2 and TRBJ1-6; D gene uncertain. The germline V gene encodes CDR1 SNHLY and CDR2 FYNNEI. V was shortened by 2 bases and J by 5 bases, with 10 bases between the two germline ends. The CDR3 loop spans 15 amino acids. CDR3 DNA: TGTGCCAGCAGTGAAAGGGCGGCCGATAATTCACCCCTCCACTTT. The encoded protein is CASSERAADNSPLHF.

The rearrangement links TRBV28 to TRBJ2-6, with TRBD1 matching 8 bases. Looked up from germline, CDR1 is MDHEN and CDR2 is SYDVKM. V lost 0 bases and J lost 4; bases outside the gene matches: 5. CDR3 length: 17 residues. The CDR3 reads CASSLWTGDSGANVLTF. The CDR3 bases are TGTGCCAGCAGTTTATGGACAGGGGATTCCGGGGCCAACGTCCTGACTTTC.

This clonotype has only a few counts. This chain links TRBV11-2 with TRBJ2-7; D call uncertain. Gene TRBJ2-5 matches the end of the DNA better, so the J call may be wrong. Germline values: CDR1 SGHAT, CDR2 FQNNGV. This CDR3 region has 14 residues. CDR3 amino acids: CASSSPGGKETQYF. The DNA of the CDR3 is TGTGCCAGCAGCTCACCCGGTGGAAAAGAGACCCAGTACTTC.

A few counts support this clonotype. The genes are TRBV4-1 and TRBJ2-5; D is unresolved. In germline, CDR1 is MGHRA, CDR2 YSYEKL. This CDR3 is built from 13 residues. Trimming removed 3 bases at V and 5 bases at J, with 10 bases between. The CDR3 loop reads CASSQFSWETQYF. The CDR3 bases are TGCGCCAGCAGCCAGTTTAGTTGGGAGACCCAGTACTTC.

V and J are TRBV12-3 or TRBV12-4 and TRBJ1-5; 8 bases map to TRBD1. The CDR3 extends over 16 amino acids. Trimming took 3 bases from V and 6 from J; bases not matched to a gene: 10. The CDR3 nucleotides read TGTGCCAGCAGTTTTGGGACAGGCGGATTTTTTCAGCCCCAGCATTTT. Protein sequence: CASSFGTGGFFQPQHF.

A word on this clonotype: A much larger clone lies one base from this, so it may be a read error. The rearrangement uses TRBV20-1 and TRBJ2-5, with TRBD2 matching over 14 bases. This CDR3 region has 18 residues. CDR1 and CDR2 from the germline V gene are DFQATT and SNEGSKA (reference sequence). CDR3 sequence reads: CSVRGTSGGEYQQETQYF. Written as DNA, the CDR3 is TGCAGTGTTAGAGGGACTAGCGGGGGTGAATACCAACAAGAGACCCAGTACTTC.

The V call is TRBV7-9, the J call TRBJ1-2, with TRBD1 as a possible D gene (6 bases). The CDR3 sequence is 12 residues long. Germline V gene data show CDR1 as SEHNR and CDR2 as FQNEAQ (reference sequence). V lost 6 bases and J 8 bases, leaving 13 bases between the germline ends. The CDR3, as DNA: TGTGCCAGCAGTTTGGGGGCAGACGGCTACACCTTC. It yields the protein CASSLGADGYTF.

As DNA, the CDR3 is TGTGCCAGCACAGCGAGGACGTCCTACAATGAGCAGTTCTTC. It yields the protein CASTARTSYNEQFF. V and J are TRBV27 and TRBJ2-1; D gene uncertain. Germline CDR1 reads MNHEY; CDR2 reads SMNVEV (reference sequence). CDR3 length: 14 amino acids. Trimming pared 7 bases from V and 1 base from J, leaving 11 bases between.

The V and J genes are TRBV27 and TRBJ1-2; a possible D gene is TRBD1 (5 bases). With 3 bases removed from V and 3 bases from J, the gap between germline ends came to 14 bases. The CDR3 is made up of 15 amino acids. Germline V gene data show CDR1 as MNHEY and CDR2 as SMNVEV (reference sequence). The chain's CDR3 is CASSLGQGGDYGYTF. The CDR3 region has the DNA TGTGCCAGCAGTTTGGGCCAGGGTGGCGACTATGGCTACACCTTC.

The chain carries TRBV30 and TRBJ1-5; TRBD1 is a possible D gene (5 bases). There are 13 residues in the CDR3. V was shortened by 3 bases and J by 4 bases, with 10 bases between the two germline ends. The V gene's germline CDR1 is GTSNPN and CDR2 SVGIG (reference sequence). The CDR3 loop reads CAWRQGDNQPQHF. The CDR3 DNA follows: TGTGCCTGGAGACAAGGGGATAATCAGCCCCAGCATTTT.

The chain uses TRBV20-1 and TRBJ1-2, with 7 bases that match TRBD1. Germline lookup yields CDR1 DFQATT and CDR2 SNEGSKA (reference sequence). The length of the CDR3 is 13 residues. Trimming at V came to 2 bases and at J to 4 bases, leaving 4 bases not matched to a gene. The CDR3 is CSARPQGGYGYTF. CDR3 bases: TGCAGTGCTAGACCTCAGGGGGGCTATGGCTACACCTTC.

This clonotype has only a few counts. V is TRBV20-1 and J is TRBJ2-1; 12 bases align to TRBD2. This CDR3 comprises 15 residues. The V and J ends lost 3 bases and 8 bases, in that order; junction bases with no gene match: 8. Germline CDR1 is DFQATT and CDR2 is SNEGSKA (reference sequence). CDR3 bases: TGCAGTGCTAGCGTCAGGACTAGCGGGACGGATGAGCAGTTCTTC. Its protein is CSASVRTSGTDEQFF.

This clonotype was picked up a small number of times. This chain links TRBV7-9 with TRBJ1-2, with no clear D. CDR1 is SEHNR and CDR2 is FQNEAQ in the germline V gene (reference sequence). Trimming shortened V by 2 bases and J by 6 bases, and 13 bases separated the two germline ends. The CDR3 loop spans 14 amino acids. The CDR3 DNA reads TGTGCCAGCAGCTTAACGGTCATGCCGGATGGCTACACCTTC. Translated: CASSLTVMPDGYTF.

This clonotype was recorded many times. The J gene is TRBJ2-1, the V gene TRBV7-2; D gene uncertain. Germline V gene data show CDR1 as SGHTA and CDR2 as FQGNSA. The CDR3 length is 13 residues. Trimming stripped 5 bases from V and 6 bases from J, with 11 bases between. The CDR3 here is CASSPSRANEQFF. CDR3 sequence (DNA): TGTGCCAGCAGCCCCAGCCGCGCCAATGAGCAGTTCTTC. Using reference TRBV7-2 and TRBJ2-1 for the parts outside the CDR3, the full variable domain is GAGVSQSPSNKVTEKGKDVELRCDPISGHTALYWYRQSLGQGLEFLIYFQGNSAPDKSGLPSDRFSAERTGGSVSTLTIQRTQQEDSAVYLCASSPSRANEQFFGPGTRLTVL.

This clonotype occurred once. V and J are TRBV11-2 and TRBJ2-7, with D perhaps being TRBD1 or TRBD2 (5 bases each). The germline V gene has CDR1 SGHAT and CDR2 FQNNGV. The V and J ends lost 2 bases and 2 bases respectively, with 13 bases between them. The CDR3 runs to 15 residues. CDR3 sequence reads: CASSLSGPLPYEQYF. CDR3 in DNA: TGTGCCAGCAGCTTATCGGGACCTCTTCCCTACGAGCAGTACTTC.

This clonotype came up a few times. This rearrangement joins TRBV29-1 to TRBJ2-7; 7 nucleotides agree with TRBD1. The CDR3 runs to 13 residues. The V gene's germline CDR1 is SQVTM and CDR2 ANQGSEA. V was pared by 4 bases and J by 2 bases, with 5 bases of the junction left unmatched. CDR3 nucleotides: TGCAGCGTTGGCCGGACAGGAACCTACGAGCAGTACTTC. This codes for CSVGRTGTYEQYF.

DNA of the CDR3: TGCGCCAGCAGCACATCCGGGACTAGCTACAATGAGCAGTTCTTC. Its translation: CASSTSGTSYNEQFF. The chain recombines TRBV5-1 with TRBJ2-1, with TRBD2 matching over 8 bases. V gave up 4 bases and J gave up 3 bases; unmatched junction bases: 6. Germline CDR1 reads SGHRS; CDR2 reads YFSETQ. The CDR3 consists of 15 residues.

This clonotype was recorded once. The V and J genes are TRBV20-1 and TRBJ2-1; D gene uncertain. Between the trimmed V and J ends, which lost 5 bases and 6 bases, there was a span of 14 bases. Germline V CDR1 and CDR2: DFQATT, SNEGSKA (reference sequence). CDR3 length equals 13 residues. The CDR3 DNA reads as TGCAGTGCTTCGACCTATGAAGGCAATGAGCAGTTCTTC. Translated, it gives CSASTYEGNEQFF.

The chain links TRBV27 to TRBJ1-1; D uncertain. Per germline, CDR1 MNHEY and CDR2 SMNVEV (reference sequence). The ends were cut back, 5 bases at V and 0 bases at J, with 19 bases in the middle. The CDR3 contains 17 residues. The CDR3 reads CASSPIDGVYMNTEAFF. CDR3 coding DNA: TGTGCCAGCAGTCCCATCGATGGGGTCTACATGAACACTGAAGCTTTCTTT.

The chain couples TRBV6-5 to TRBJ2-7, with no clear D. This CDR3 has 15 residues. Trimming took off 4 bases at V and 1 base at J, with 14 bases between the two ends. Germline CDR1 MNHEY, CDR2 SVGAGI. The CDR3 protein is CASSSPRSRSYEQYF. As DNA, the CDR3 is TGTGCCAGCAGTTCCCCTCGTAGCCGTTCCTACGAGCAGTACTTC.

This chain joins TRBV4-1 and TRBJ2-6; D ambiguous. Germline V gene sequence: CDR1 MGHRA, CDR2 YSYEKL. The CDR3 is 17 amino acids. Between the trimmed V and J ends, which lost 0 bases and 0 bases, there was a span of 9 bases. In DNA form, the CDR3 reads TGCGCCAGCAGCCAAGAGAGAGCCTTCTCTGGGGCCAACGTCCTGACTTTC. Its protein is CASSQERAFSGANVLTF.

The chain links TRBV7-2 to TRBJ2-1; D gene unclear. V lost 1 base and J lost 8, with 12 bases in between. The germline gives CDR1 SGHTA, CDR2 FQGNSA. The CDR3 runs to 14 residues. The CDR3 DNA sequence: TGTGCCAGCAGCTTAGTAGGTGATCGGGATGAGCAGTTCTTC. Protein sequence: CASSLVGDRDEQFF.

The DNA of the CDR3 is TGTGCCAGCAGTGAATTCAGGGGCGGTTGGGAAAAACTGTTTTTT. The encoded protein is CASSEFRGGWEKLFF. The chain joins TRBV25-1 to TRBJ1-4; D is possibly TRBD1 (6 bases). Germline values: CDR1 MGHDK, CDR2 SYGVNS. This CDR3 spans 15 amino acids. Trimming stripped 1 base from V and 8 bases from J, with 14 bases between. The entire variable domain, with the rest obtained from reference TRBV25-1 and TRBJ1-4, is as follows: EADIYQTPRYLVIGTGKKITLECSQTMGHDKMYWYQQDPGMELHLIHYSYGVNSTEKGDLSSESTVSRIRTEHFPLTLESARPSHTSQYLCASSEFRGGWEKLFFGSGTQLSVL.

The chain is built from TRBV6-1 and TRBJ2-3, with 9 bases that match TRBD2. The V and J ends lost 3 bases and 2 bases, in that order; junction bases with no gene match: 3. This CDR3 is 15 amino acids long. CDR1 and CDR2 (germline): MNHNS, SASEGT. The chain's CDR3 is CASSDLAGITDTQYF. Here the CDR3 DNA reads TGTGCCAGCAGTGATCTAGCGGGGATCACAGATACGCAGTATTTT.

The chain carries TRBV4-2 and TRBJ1-5; D ambiguous. CDR1 and CDR2 from the germline V gene are LGHNA and YNFKEQ. This CDR3 spans 13 amino acids. V lost 0 bases, J lost 6 bases, and 6 bases lay in between. The CDR3 coding sequence is TGTGCCAGCAGCCAAGATCCGATTCAGCCCCAGCATTTT. Its translation: CASSQDPIQPQHF.

The genes are TRBV7-9 and TRBJ2-3; D possibly corresponds to TRBD2 (6 bases). The V end lost 5 bases, the J end lost 4 bases, and 13 bases lay between the germline ends. This CDR3 has 14 residues. From germline, CDR1 is SEHNR and CDR2 FQNEAQ (reference sequence). DNA of the CDR3: TGTGCCAGCAGCCCGACGTGGAGGGCAGATACGCAGTATTTT. Translation gives CASSPTWRADTQYF.

The rearrangement uses TRBV12-5 and TRBJ2-7; D gene ambiguous. Germline CDR1 and CDR2: LGHNT and FRNRAP. The ends were cut back, 0 bases at V and 7 bases at J, with 13 bases in the middle. The CDR3 has 14 residues. This CDR3 reads CASGLVPDSEEQYF. In DNA form, the CDR3 reads TGTGCTAGTGGTTTGGTACCAGATTCGGAAGAGCAGTACTTC.